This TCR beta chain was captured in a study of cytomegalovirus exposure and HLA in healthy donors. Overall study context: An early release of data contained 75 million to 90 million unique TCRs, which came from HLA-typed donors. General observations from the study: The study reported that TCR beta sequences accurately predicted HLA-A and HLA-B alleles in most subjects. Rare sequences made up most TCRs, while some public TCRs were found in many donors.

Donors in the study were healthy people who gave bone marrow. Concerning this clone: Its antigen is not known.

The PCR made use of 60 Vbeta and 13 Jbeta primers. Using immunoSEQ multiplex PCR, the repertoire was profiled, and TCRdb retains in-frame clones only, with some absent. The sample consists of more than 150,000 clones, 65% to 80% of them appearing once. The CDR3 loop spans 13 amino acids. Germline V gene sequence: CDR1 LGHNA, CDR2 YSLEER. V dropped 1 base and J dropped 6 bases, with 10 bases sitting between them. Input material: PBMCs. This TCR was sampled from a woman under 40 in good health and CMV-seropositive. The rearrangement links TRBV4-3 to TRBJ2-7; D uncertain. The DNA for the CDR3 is TGCGCCAGCAGCCAAGTTTTGACGGGCGAGCAGTACTTC. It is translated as CASSQVLTGEQYF.